This T cell receptor (beta chain) comes out of a study of cytomegalovirus exposure and HLA in healthy donors. Study overall: Unique TCR beta sequences numbering 120 million or so came from about 180 million T cells in an earlier analysis.

As for this clone: No antigen is known for it.

Study-wide results and caveats: The authors later found TCR association rates varying by HLA locus, with DRB1 most and HLA-C fewest. As a later analysis showed, a missense DCLRE1C variant was linked to trimming of TCR beta V- and J-genes. Whilst most TCR sequences proved rare, a subset of public TCRs occurred across many donors.

In the PCR, 60 Vbeta and 13 Jbeta primers were used. Using immunoSEQ multiplex PCR, the repertoire was profiled, and TCRdb retains in-frame clones only, with some absent. Of some 180,000 clones in the sample, around 80% were seen once. The germline V gene encodes CDR1 SGHNT and CDR2 YYREEE (reference sequence). V shed 4 bases and J shed 1 base, with 11 bases lying between them. CDR3 length equals 14 residues. The receptor was isolated from a man aged 35 to 55 in good health and CMV-seropositive. Sequenced material: PBMCs. The chain uses TRBV5-4 and TRBJ1-1; TRBD1 is a possible D gene (6 bases). DNA of the CDR3: TGTGCCAGCAGCCTGCCGACAGGGAACACTGAAGCTTTCTTT. It translates to CASSLPTGNTEAFF.